The 14 T cell receptor beta chains in this list originate from one sample, sequenced in a study of blood T cell repertoires in COVID-19. The assay was immunoSEQ multiplex PCR, and TCRdb's table has in-frame clones only and misses some. The sample records 110,000 or so clones, 87% being singletons. Input material: peripheral blood. The source is a woman aged 50 to 65 with acute or convalescent COVID-19.

This rearrangement joins TRBV5-1 to TRBJ2-7; 8 positions match TRBD2. Germline V gene data show CDR1 as SGHRS and CDR2 as YFSETQ. The J segment lost 3 bases and the V segment lost 9 bases, leaving 11 bases of the junction unmatched. The CDR3 sequence is 14 residues long. The CDR3 sequence: CATYSGAGYYEQYF. Written as DNA, the CDR3 is TGCGCCACCTATAGCGGGGCCGGATACTACGAGCAGTACTTC.

V and J are TRBV7-9 and TRBJ2-1, with D perhaps TRBD2 (5 bases). V dropped 2 bases and J dropped 1 base, with 21 bases sitting between them. Germline-derived CDR1 and CDR2 are SEHNR and FQNEAQ (reference sequence). This CDR3 has 19 amino acids. The CDR3 DNA sequence: TGTGCCAGCAGCTTATTAGTGGGAGTGAGTGTATGGTCCTACAATGAGCAGTTCTTC. Translated, it gives CASSLLVGVSVWSYNEQFF.

The J gene is TRBJ2-7, the V gene TRBV2; 7 nucleotides align to TRBD1. The CDR3 sequence is 15 residues long. Germline CDR1 reads SNHLY; CDR2 reads FYNNEI. Trimming at V came to 6 bases and at J to 0 bases, leaving 8 bases not matched to a gene. CDR3 sequence (DNA): TGTGCCAGCAGCGACAGGGCATCCACCTCCTACGAGCAGTACTTC. Amino acid sequence: CASSDRASTSYEQYF.

The V call is TRBV7-6, the J call TRBJ1-3; 7 nucleotides line up with TRBD1. Germline assignment: CDR1 SGHVS and CDR2 FNYEAQ. This CDR3 region has 16 residues. The V segment lost 2 bases and the J segment 4 bases; nucleotides outside the gene matches: 8. The CDR3: CASSLQGVATGNTIYF. The CDR3, as DNA: TGTGCCAGCAGCTTACAGGGGGTAGCAACCGGAAACACCATATATTTT.

This clone was seen a single time. This rearrangement joins TRBV25-1 to TRBJ2-1; 8 bases are shared with TRBD1. The CDR3 is made up of 16 amino acids. Unmatched junction bases numbered 8, after V lost 6 bases and J lost 1 base. Germline V gene lookup returns CDR1 MGHDK and CDR2 SYGVNS. Written as DNA, the CDR3 is TGTGCCAGCAGCTTCTCAGGGGGCAGGTCCTACAATGAGCAGTTCTTC. Its protein product is CASSFSGGRSYNEQFF.

With respect to this clone: One junction end does not reproduce the germline sequence, and a read error may be involved. This rearrangement joins TRBV9 to TRBJ2-3; a possible D gene is TRBD2 (5 bases). Germline V gene data show CDR1 as SGDLS and CDR2 as YYNGEE. This CDR3 is built from 13 residues. CDR3 residues: CASSLGRAETQYF. CDR3 nucleotides: TGTGCCAGCAGCCTAGGGCGGGCAGAGACGCAGTATTTT.

The chain combines TRBV7-9 with TRBJ2-1, with D possibly being TRBD2 (5 bases). CDR3 length equals 15 residues. Germline CDR1 is SEHNR and CDR2 is FQNEAQ (reference sequence). Trimming took 5 bases from V and 4 from J, leaving 15 bases between them. The DNA of the CDR3 is TGTGCCAGCAGCCCCCGAGGAGCGGAATACAATGAGCAGTTCTTC. As protein: CASSPRGAEYNEQFF.

The sample holds one count of this clone. The chain combines TRBV11-3 with TRBJ1-1; D remains unclear. The ends were cut back, 5 bases at V and 0 bases at J, with 13 bases in the middle. The CDR3 has 15 amino acids. Germline-derived CDR1 and CDR2 are SGHNT and YENEEA. The CDR3 DNA reads as TGTGCCAGCAGCCCTCGGGTTCAGTTGAACACTGAAGCTTTCTTT. Encoded protein: CASSPRVQLNTEAFF. The full variable domain, rest sourced from reference TRBV11-3 and TRBJ1-1, is EAGVVQSPRYKIIEKKQPVAFWCNPISGHNTLYWYLQNLGQGPELLIRYENEEAVDDSQLPKDRFSAERLKGVDSTLKIQPAELGDSAVYLCASSPRVQLNTEAFFGQGTRLTVV.

This clone was recorded only once. V usage is TRBV11-3 and J usage is TRBJ2-2; D is possibly TRBD1 (5 bases). The CDR3 has 14 residues. The germline gives CDR1 SGHNT, CDR2 YENEEA. Trimming stripped 4 bases from V and 1 base from J, with 7 bases between. The CDR3 here is CASSSRVNTGELFF. The DNA for the CDR3 is TGTGCCAGCAGCTCCAGGGTGAACACCGGGGAGCTGTTTTTT.

The table lists this clone with a few counts. This chain uses TRBV4-1 with TRBJ2-7; D perhaps matches TRBD2 (5 bases). The CDR3 has 16 residues. The germline V and J ends were trimmed by 2 bases and 6 bases, with 20 bases remaining between them. Germline-derived CDR1 and CDR2 are MGHRA and YSYEKL. DNA of the CDR3: TGCGCCAGCAGCCAATCTAGCCTAGGGAGCCCCTCCGAGCAGTACTTC. As protein: CASSQSSLGSPSEQYF.

The chain recombines TRBV27 with TRBJ1-2; 8 nucleotides match TRBD1. Germline V CDR1 and CDR2: MNHEY, SMNVEV (reference sequence). This CDR3 has 18 residues. After removal of 2 bases from V and 4 bases from J, the junction contained 15 bases not matched to a gene. The DNA for the CDR3 is TGTGCCAGCAGTTTAAAGGGGCCAGGGGGCGTTGTAGCCTATGGCTACACCTTC. It codes for CASSLKGPGGVVAYGYTF.

For the CDR3, the DNA is TGTGCCAGCAGTACCGGGACAGGGGGCAACTATGGCTACACCTTC. The encoded protein is CASSTGTGGNYGYTF. V usage is TRBV6-5 and J usage is TRBJ1-2; 12 bases fit TRBD1. The V and J ends lost 5 bases and 2 bases, in that order; junction bases with no gene match: 3. The CDR3 is 15 residues long. Germline loops: CDR1 MNHEY, CDR2 SVGAGI.

V gene TRBV9 combines with J gene TRBJ1-2; 7 nucleotides match TRBD1. The CDR3 loop spans 15 amino acids. In germline, CDR1 is SGDLS, CDR2 YYNGEE. The J segment lost 2 bases and the V segment lost 4 bases, leaving 8 bases of the junction unmatched. The CDR3 is CASSPGDSLNYGYTF. Written as DNA, the CDR3 is TGTGCCAGCAGCCCAGGGGACAGCTTAAACTATGGCTACACCTTC.

This rearrangement joins TRBV19 to TRBJ1-2; D remains ambiguous. This CDR3 comprises 16 residues. Germline V lookup: CDR1 LNHDA, CDR2 SQIVND (reference sequence). V was cut by 6 bases and J by 5 bases, with 22 bases left in between. CDR3 amino acids: CASSPAHLGDTYGYTF. The CDR3 region has the DNA TGTGCCAGTAGCCCGGCACACCTCGGGGATACATATGGCTACACCTTC.